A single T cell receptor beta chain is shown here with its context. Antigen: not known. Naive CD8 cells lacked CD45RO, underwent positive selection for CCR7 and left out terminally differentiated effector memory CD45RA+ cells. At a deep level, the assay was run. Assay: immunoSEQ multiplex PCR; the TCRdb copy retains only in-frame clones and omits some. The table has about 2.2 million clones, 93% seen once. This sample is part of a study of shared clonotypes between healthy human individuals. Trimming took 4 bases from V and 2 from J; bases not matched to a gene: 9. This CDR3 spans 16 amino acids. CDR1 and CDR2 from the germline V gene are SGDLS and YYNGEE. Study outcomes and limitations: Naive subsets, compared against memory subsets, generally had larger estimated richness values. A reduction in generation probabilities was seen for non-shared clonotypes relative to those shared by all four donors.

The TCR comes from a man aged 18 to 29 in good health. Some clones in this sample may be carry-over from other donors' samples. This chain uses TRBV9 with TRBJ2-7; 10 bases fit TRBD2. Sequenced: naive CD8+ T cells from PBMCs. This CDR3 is CASSPRFLAGAYEQYF. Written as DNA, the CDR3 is TGTGCCAGCAGCCCCCGCTTTCTAGCGGGAGCCTACGAGCAGTACTTC.